The 23 T cell receptor beta chains below come from one sample, sequenced in a study of T cell repertoires in cytomegalovirus infection. Their antigens are not known. TCRdb re-called the reads with MiXCR, one entry per CDR3 protein. Among 830,000 or so distinct CDR3 sequences, 30% to 35% were seen once, and the ten largest hold around 12%. Specimen: cultured CD8+ T cells from PBMCs, collected from culture after CMV antigen stimulation. The origin of the receptors is a human donor in good health (CMV status not recorded). Some clones in this sample may be carry-over from other donors' samples.

This clonotype occurred once. With a much larger clone just one base away, this may be a read error. The gene calls are TRBV7-2 and TRBJ1-2; 7 bases fit TRBD1. CDR1 is SGHTA, CDR2 FQGNSA, per germline. The CDR3 loop spans 16 amino acids. V lost 5 bases, J lost 4 bases, and 13 bases stayed unmatched. The CDR3 region has the DNA TGTACCAGCAGCCCTGCAGGGGGAGGGCTGCCCTATGGCTACACCTTC. Encoded protein: CTSSPAGGGLPYGYTF.

J is TRBJ2-7 and V is TRBV27; 7 bases align to TRBD1. CDR1 and CDR2 from the germline V gene are MNHEY and SMNVEV (reference sequence). Trimming at V came to 1 base and at J to 1 base, leaving 10 bases not matched to a gene. The CDR3 length is 17 residues. The CDR3 protein is CASSLYPTGDISYEQYF. CDR3 sequence (DNA): TGTGCCAGCAGTTTATACCCAACAGGGGACATTTCCTACGAGCAGTACTTC.

The J gene is TRBJ1-4, the V gene TRBV7-9; D unresolved. This CDR3 is built from 14 residues. CDR1 and CDR2 from the germline V gene are SEHNR and FQNEAQ (reference sequence). V lost 3 bases, J lost 7 bases, and 12 bases lay in between. The CDR3 protein is CASSFGSGSEKLFF. The CDR3 region has the DNA TGTGCCAGCAGCTTCGGCTCCGGGAGTGAAAAACTGTTTTTT.

The gene calls are TRBV5-6 and TRBJ2-5, with 11 positions matching TRBD2. V shed 1 base and J 2 bases; nucleotides not matched to a gene: 4. This CDR3 comprises 16 residues. Germline CDR1 SGHDT, CDR2 YYEEEE. The CDR3 protein is CASSLSGLAAQETQYF. DNA for the CDR3: TGTGCCAGCAGCTTGTCGGGACTAGCGGCTCAAGAGACCCAGTACTTC.

The genes are TRBV6-6 and TRBJ1-4; D might be TRBD1 (5 bases). The CDR3 sequence is 17 residues long. Trimming took 0 bases from V and 7 from J, leaving 18 bases between them. Looked up from germline, CDR1 is MNHNY and CDR2 is SVGAGI (reference sequence). In nucleotides, the CDR3 is TGTGCCAGCAGTTACTCGATGGGGACGGACCTTGGTGAAAAACTGTTTTTT. This codes for CASSYSMGTDLGEKLFF.

The rearrangement joins TRBV27 to TRBJ2-7, with D perhaps matching TRBD2 (5 bases). V was cut by 0 bases and J by 3 bases, with 12 bases left in between. CDR1 MNHEY and CDR2 SMNVEV come from the germline V gene (reference sequence). This CDR3 has 15 amino acids. CDR3 coding DNA: TGTGCCAGCAGTTTATCGAAACCGGGAATCTACGAGCAGTACTTC. This gives the protein CASSLSKPGIYEQYF.

V and J are TRBV5-5 and TRBJ1-5; no reliable D call. V was trimmed by 0 bases and J by 0 bases, leaving 16 bases between them. Germline V gene lookup returns CDR1 SGHKS and CDR2 YYEKEE (reference sequence). CDR3 length: 18 residues. The CDR3 region has the DNA TGTGCCAGCAGCTTGGTTCTGGCTCTAAGGAGTAGCAATCAGCCCCAGCATTTT. Translated: CASSLVLALRSSNQPQHF.

The chain has TRBV20-1 and TRBJ1-2; TRBD1 agrees at 7 bases. CDR3 length: 17 amino acids. The J segment lost 0 bases and the V segment lost 0 bases, leaving 10 bases of the junction unmatched. Per the germline V gene, CDR1 is DFQATT and CDR2 is SNEGSKA (reference sequence). Here the CDR3 DNA reads TGCAGTGCTAGAGATTTCGGACAGGCCGCTACTAACTATGGCTACACCTTC. Encoded protein: CSARDFGQAATNYGYTF.

V and J are TRBV14 and TRBJ2-1; maybe TRBD1 (6 bases). The CDR3 spans 15 residues. The germline V gene has CDR1 SGHDN and CDR2 FVKESK. The V and J ends lost 5 bases and 3 bases respectively, with 14 bases between them. CDR3 sequence reads: CASSTRRGFYNEQFF. CDR3 nucleotide sequence: TGTGCCAGCAGCACACGCAGGGGATTCTACAATGAGCAGTTCTTC.

The chain joins TRBV7-6 to TRBJ1-5; D may be TRBD1 (5 bases). Germline CDR1 SGHVS, CDR2 FNYEAQ. This CDR3 is built from 16 residues. V shed 3 bases and J shed 2 bases, with 14 bases lying between them. CDR3 sequence (DNA): TGTGCCAGCAGCTTGGGGGATGGGTTAGGCAATCAGCCCCAGCATTTT. Translation gives CASSLGDGLGNQPQHF.

This chain uses TRBV4-1 with TRBJ2-3; perhaps D is TRBD1 or TRBD2 (5 bases each). The CDR3 totals 16 residues. Looked up from germline, CDR1 is MGHRA and CDR2 is YSYEKL. Trimming removed 0 bases from V and 1 base from J, with 11 bases in between. Here the CDR3 reads CASSQDMGTRTDTQYF. CDR3 nucleotides: TGCGCCAGCAGCCAAGATATGGGGACCCGCACAGATACGCAGTATTTT.

The V gene is TRBV12-3 or TRBV12-4, the J gene TRBJ1-4; D is unclear. CDR3 length: 14 residues. V was shortened by 8 bases and J by 10 bases, with 20 bases between the two germline ends. The CDR3 DNA follows: TGTGCCAGCGGTCAATTAGGACCAGGCGGAAAACTGTTTTTT. Translation: CASGQLGPGGKLFF.

Notes on this clonotype: The junction and the germline gene differ at one end; a read error may be behind it. The J gene is TRBJ2-5, the V gene TRBV7-8, with TRBD2 identical over 14 bases. This CDR3 comprises 17 residues. Looked up from germline, CDR1 is SGHVS and CDR2 is FQNEAQ. This CDR3 is CASSPVTSGGAGEIQYF. The CDR3 region has the DNA TGTGCCAGCAGCCCAGTGACTAGCGGGGGGGCCGGAGAGATCCAGTACTTC.

This sequence joins TRBV7-9 and TRBJ1-1, with D hard to call. Per the germline V gene, CDR1 is SEHNR and CDR2 is FQNEAQ (reference sequence). The CDR3 consists of 12 residues. Trimming removed 3 bases from V and 7 bases from J, with 9 bases in between. As DNA, the CDR3 is TGTGCCAGCAGCTTTGGGGAAAGTGAAGCTTTCTTT. It specifies CASSFGESEAFF.

The chain is built from TRBV5-6 and TRBJ2-7; D is tentatively TRBD1 or TRBD2 (5 bases each). Germline V gene sequence: CDR1 SGHDT, CDR2 YYEEEE. This CDR3 spans 17 amino acids. V lost 4 bases and J lost 3, with 23 bases in between. CDR3 residues: CASSARWGKEGGYEQYV. The CDR3 nucleotides read TGTGCCAGCAGCGCGAGGTGGGGGAAAGAAGGAGGCTACGAGCAGTACGTC.

In its sample, this clonotype was seen many times. The chain employs TRBV7-2 and TRBJ1-2; unclear D gene. The length of the CDR3 is 14 residues. The V and J ends lost 6 bases and 6 bases respectively, with 17 bases between them. Germline-derived CDR1 and CDR2 are SGHTA and FQGNSA. CDR3 sequence: CASRSLKAGDGYTF. The CDR3 coding sequence is TGTGCCAGCAGGTCCCTAAAGGCAGGAGATGGCTACACCTTC.

This clonotype was counted only a few times. This chain uses TRBV7-6 with TRBJ1-2; a weak D match, TRBD1 (5 bases). V was trimmed by 5 bases and J by 6 bases, leaving 13 bases between them. CDR3 length: 13 amino acids. Germline V gives CDR1 SGHVS, CDR2 FNYEAQ. DNA for the CDR3: TGTGCCAGCAGCGGCAGGGTAACGCATGGCTACACCTTC. Amino acid sequence: CASSGRVTHGYTF.

Concerning this clonotype: At one of its ends the junction is not consistent with the germline gene, which may arise from a read error. J is TRBJ2-3 and V is TRBV19; 11 bases agree with TRBD2. There are 17 residues in the CDR3. Germline assignment: CDR1 LNHDA and CDR2 SQIVND (reference sequence). The CDR3 region is CANSIRLAGIRADTQYF. The CDR3 region has the DNA TGTGCCAATAGTATCAGACTAGCGGGGATTCGCGCAGATACGCAGTATTTT.

CDR3 in DNA: TGTGCCAGCAGCGCCGGACAGGGTTATAGCAATCAGCCCCAGCATTTT. Protein product: CASSAGQGYSNQPQHF. The chain is built from TRBV11-2 and TRBJ1-5; 8 bases match TRBD1. CDR3 length equals 16 residues. Per germline, CDR1 SGHAT and CDR2 FQNNGV. Germline trimming cut 5 bases from V and 0 bases from J; bases unmatched to any gene: 6.

This clonotype occurred a few times. The CDR3 sequence: CASTTVGYEKLFF. Written as DNA, the CDR3 is TGTGCCAGCACCACGGTTGGGTACGAAAAACTGTTTTTT. This chain connects TRBV6-6 to TRBJ1-4; D ambiguous. This CDR3 is built from 13 residues. V lost 7 bases, J lost 8 bases, and 14 bases lay in between. Germline CDR1 and CDR2: MNHNY and SVGAGI (reference sequence).

This clonotype turned up a few times. The chain combines TRBV7-8 with TRBJ1-2; D is ambiguous. V gave up 3 bases and J gave up 1 base, with 15 bases separating them. The CDR3 length is 16 residues. Germline V CDR1 and CDR2: SGHVS, FQNEAQ. The CDR3 sequence: CASSFSADYFNYGYTF. The CDR3 coding sequence is TGTGCCAGCAGCTTCTCCGCAGACTACTTTAACTATGGCTACACCTTC.

The chain joins TRBV28 to TRBJ2-5, with D possibly being TRBD2 (5 bases). The germline gives CDR1 MDHEN, CDR2 SYDVKM. The germline V and J ends were trimmed by 5 bases and 5 bases, with 27 bases remaining between them. The CDR3 runs to 18 residues. CDR3 sequence reads: CASSPSPGLGSLGETQYF. DNA of the CDR3: TGTGCCAGCAGTCCCTCACCGGGGTTGGGAAGTCTGGGGGAGACCCAGTACTTC.

This chain joins TRBV12-3 or TRBV12-4 and TRBJ1-1, with a tentative D call TRBD1 (5 bases). The V end was cut by 1 base, the J end by 3 bases, with 12 bases between. The CDR3 covers 15 residues. The CDR3 coding sequence is TGTGCCAGCAGTTTAGGGGCGGGACCATACACTGAAGCTTTCTTT. Its protein product is CASSLGAGPYTEAFF.